This T cell receptor (beta chain) stems from a study of blood T cell repertoires in COVID-19. Only in-frame clones appear in the TCRdb table, and some are missing; sequencing was by immunoSEQ multiplex PCR. Among about 250,000 clones listed, about 89% were seen once. V was clipped by 6 bases and J by 8 bases; unmatched bases: 8. This CDR3 is 15 amino acids long. Germline CDR1 and CDR2: SGHNT and YYREEE (reference sequence). The origin of this receptor is a woman in her sixties or seventies who had recovered from COVID-19. The sample was peripheral blood. The chain carries TRBV5-4 and TRBJ2-1; 13 nucleotides align to TRBD2. The chain's CDR3 is CASKTSGGLVDEQFF. The CDR3 DNA is TGTGCCAGCAAGACTAGCGGGGGGTTAGTCGATGAGCAGTTCTTC.